This entry concerns a single T cell receptor (beta chain). Generated by immunoSEQ multiplex PCR, the TCRdb table keeps only in-frame clones and is missing some. Counted here are a few hundred thousand clones, roughly 84% occurring once; the ten biggest clones make up 15% to 19%. The V and J ends lost 4 bases and 2 bases, in that order; junction bases with no gene match: 4. The CDR3 is 15 amino acids. Germline CDR1 LNHDA, CDR2 SQIVND (reference sequence). These data originate in a study of blood T cell repertoires in COVID-19. The genes are TRBV19 and TRBJ2-3, with 9 bases lining up with TRBD2. This receptor was taken from a person between 65 and 80 years old with COVID-19, enrolled during active disease. Sequencing was done on a sample of peripheral blood. CDR3 in DNA: TGTGCCAGTAGTACTTCTAGCGGGGCCACAGATACGCAGTATTTT. Its protein is CASSTSSGATDTQYF.